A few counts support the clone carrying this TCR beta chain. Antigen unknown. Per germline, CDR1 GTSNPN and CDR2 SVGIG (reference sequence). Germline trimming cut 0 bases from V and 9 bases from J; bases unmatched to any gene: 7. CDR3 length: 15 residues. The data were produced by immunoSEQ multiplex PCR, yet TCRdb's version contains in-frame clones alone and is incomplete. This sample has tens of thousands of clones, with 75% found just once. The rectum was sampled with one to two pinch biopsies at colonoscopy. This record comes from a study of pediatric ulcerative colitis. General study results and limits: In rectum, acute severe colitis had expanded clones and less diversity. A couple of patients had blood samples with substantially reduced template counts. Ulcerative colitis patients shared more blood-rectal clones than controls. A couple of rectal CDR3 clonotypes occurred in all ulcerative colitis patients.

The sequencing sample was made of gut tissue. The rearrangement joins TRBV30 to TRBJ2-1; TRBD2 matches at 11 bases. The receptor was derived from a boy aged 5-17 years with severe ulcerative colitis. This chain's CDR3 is CAWSVLSGGDSEQFF. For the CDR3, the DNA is TGTGCCTGGAGTGTACTTAGCGGGGGGGATAGTGAGCAGTTCTTC.